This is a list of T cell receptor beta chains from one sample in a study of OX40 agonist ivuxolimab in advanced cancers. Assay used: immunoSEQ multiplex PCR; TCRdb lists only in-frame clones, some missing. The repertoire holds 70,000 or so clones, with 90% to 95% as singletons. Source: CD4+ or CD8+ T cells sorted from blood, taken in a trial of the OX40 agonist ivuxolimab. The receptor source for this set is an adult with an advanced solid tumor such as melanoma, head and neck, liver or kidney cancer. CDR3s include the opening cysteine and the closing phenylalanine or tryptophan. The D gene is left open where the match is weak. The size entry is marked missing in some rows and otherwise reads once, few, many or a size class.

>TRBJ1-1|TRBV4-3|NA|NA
TGCGCCAGCAGCCAAGACCTGGCAGGGCCAAACACTGAAGCTTTCTTT
CASSQDLAGPNTEAFF
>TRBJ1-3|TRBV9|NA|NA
TGTGCCAGCAGCGGGGAGGACAGACTCTCTGGAAACACCATATATTTT
CASSGEDRLSGNTIYF
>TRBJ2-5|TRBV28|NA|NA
TGTGCCAGCAGCGCCGGGAGCTCTCGGAGAGAGACCCAGTACTTC
CASSAGSSRRETQYF
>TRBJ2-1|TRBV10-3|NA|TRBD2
TGTGCCATCAGATTTAAGACTAGCGGGGAGGGCTACGATGAGCAGTTCTTC
CAIRFKTSGEGYDEQFF
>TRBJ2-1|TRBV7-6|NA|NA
TGTGCCAGCAGCTCCCGTTCGAGCTCCTACAATGAGCAGTTCTTC
CASSSRSSSYNEQFF
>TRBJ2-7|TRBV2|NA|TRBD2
TGTGCCAGCAGTGAATGGGCTAGCGGGGGGCAAAACTACGAGCAGTACTTC
CASSEWASGGQNYEQYF
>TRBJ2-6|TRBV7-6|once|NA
TGTGCCAGCAGCTTATCGGGGATTGGGGCCAACGTCCTGACTTTC
CASSLSGIGANVLTF
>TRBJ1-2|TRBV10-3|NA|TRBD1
TGTGCCATCACAGTGGCAGGGGGCAAGGGCTACACCTTC
CAITVAGGKGYTF
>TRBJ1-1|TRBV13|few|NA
TGTGCCAGCAGCTTACATGGGAACACTGAAGCTTTCTTT
CASSLHGNTEAFF
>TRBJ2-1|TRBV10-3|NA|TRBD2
TGTGCCATCAGTGGGGGGGGTTACAATGAGCAGTTCTTC
CAISGGGYNEQFF
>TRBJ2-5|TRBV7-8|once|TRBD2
TGTGCCAGCAGCACTAGCGTCAGTTTAGGCGCCGGGTGGGAGACCCAGTACTTC
CASSTSVSLGAGWETQYF
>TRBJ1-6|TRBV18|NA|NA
TGTGCCAGCTCACCTACCTACGAGATGACAGCCTATAATTCACCCCTCCACTTT
CASSPTYEMTAYNSPLHF
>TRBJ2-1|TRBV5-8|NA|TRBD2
TGTGCCAGCAGCTCCACTAGCGGGGGACCCTCTTTGGATGAGCAGTTCTTC
CASSSTSGGPSLDEQFF
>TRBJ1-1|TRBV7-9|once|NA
TGTGCCAGCGGTCCTTTGGGTGAAGCTTTCTTT
CASGPLGEAFF
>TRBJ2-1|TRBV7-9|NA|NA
TGTGCCAGCAGATTGGTAGCTGAGCAGTTCTTC
CASRLVAEQFF
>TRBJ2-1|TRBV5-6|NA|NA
TGTGCCAGCAGCTGGTCCTCGGGTGAGCAGTTCTTC
CASSWSSGEQFF
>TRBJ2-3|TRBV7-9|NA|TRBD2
TGTGCCAGCAGCCTCACAGCGGGGGTTTACACAGATACGCAGTATTTT
CASSLTAGVYTDTQYF
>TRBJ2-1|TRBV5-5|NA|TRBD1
TGTGCCAGCAGCAGGGGAAGACAGGGCTACAATGAGCAGTTCTTC
CASSRGRQGYNEQFF
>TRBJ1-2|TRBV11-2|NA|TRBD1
TGTGCCAGCAGCTTCGGACAGGGTGGCTATGGCTACACCTTC
CASSFGQGGYGYTF
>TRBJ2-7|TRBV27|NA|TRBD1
TGTGCCAGCAGTTTAACCCCGGGACAGTACCCCGAGCAGTACTTC
CASSLTPGQYPEQYF
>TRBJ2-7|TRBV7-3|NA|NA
TGTGCCAGCAGCTTCGGGGAAGAGGGATCTGAAGACGAGCAGTACTTC
CASSFGEEGSEDEQYF
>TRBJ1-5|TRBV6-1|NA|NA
TGTGCCAGCAGTGAAGGTCCGGGGGGGGGCAATCAGCCCCAGCATTTT
CASSEGPGGGNQPQHF
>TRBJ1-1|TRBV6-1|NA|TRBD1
TGTGCCAGCAGTGACGACAGGGCCAACACTGAAGCTTTCTTT
CASSDDRANTEAFF
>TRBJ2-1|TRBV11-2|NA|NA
TGTGCCAGCAGCCTAAAGTGGGGGGTATTGGTGGATGAGCAGTTCTTC
CASSLKWGVLVDEQFF
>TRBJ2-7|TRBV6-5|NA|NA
TGTGCCAGCAGTTCAGGGGGGCCTCCCTCCTACGAGCAGTACTTC
CASSSGGPPSYEQYF
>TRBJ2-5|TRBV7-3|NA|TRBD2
TGTGCCAGCAGCTTTGCGGGGGGGCCGGAGACCCAGTACTTC
CASSFAGGPETQYF
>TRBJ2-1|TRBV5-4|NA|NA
TGTGCCAGCAGCGCGGACTCCTACAATGAGCAGTTCTTC
CASSADSYNEQFF
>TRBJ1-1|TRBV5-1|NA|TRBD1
TGCGCCAGCAGCCAATTCTCAGGGGGCGCGGGCACTGAAGCTTTCTTT
CASSQFSGGAGTEAFF
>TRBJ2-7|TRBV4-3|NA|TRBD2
TGCGCCAGCAGCCAGTCGGGGGGGCCAACCGAGCAGTACTTC
CASSQSGGPTEQYF
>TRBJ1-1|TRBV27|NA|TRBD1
TGTGCCAGCAGGCTGACAGGGGGCGCGACTGAAGCTTTCTTT
CASRLTGGATEAFF
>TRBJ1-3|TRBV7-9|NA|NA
TGTGCCACCCAGGGGTCTGGAAACACCATATATTTT
CATQGSGNTIYF
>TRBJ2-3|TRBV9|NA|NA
TGTGCCAGCAGCGTCAACACAGATACGCAGTATTTT
CASSVNTDTQYF
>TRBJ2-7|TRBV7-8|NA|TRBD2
TGTGCCAGCAGCACGGGACTAGCGGGGGTTATGTTTTCCTACGAGCAGTACTTC
CASSTGLAGVMFSYEQYF